These 15 T cell receptor beta chains were all obtained from the same sample, sequenced in a study of glioma-infiltrating T cells. The iRepertoire nested amplicon-rescue multiplex PCR amplified TCR alpha and beta CDR3s from RNA. TCRdb ran MiXCR on the multiplex PCR reads and lists one entry per CDR3 protein. Of a few hundred thousand distinct CDR3 sequences listed, roughly two fifths are singletons. The sample was glioma tissue, nonneoplastic brain tissue, or PBMCs (not recorded which). The receptors derive from a human donor with low-grade glioma or glioblastoma, undergoing nonglioma brain surgery, or in good health (not recorded which).

This clonotype was counted ten times or more. This chain links TRBV27 with TRBJ2-1; D remains unclear. This CDR3 region has 12 residues. Germline assignment: CDR1 MNHEY and CDR2 SMNVEV (reference sequence). V was pared by 6 bases and J by 8 bases, with 11 bases between. For the CDR3, the DNA is TGTGCCAGCAGAACAGCCTGGCATGAGCAGTTCTTC. This sequence encodes CASRTAWHEQFF.

This clonotype appeared a few times. The chain carries TRBV4-2 and TRBJ1-1; 8 nucleotides match TRBD1. J lost 8 bases, V lost 3 bases, and 8 bases had no gene match. This CDR3 has 14 amino acids. CDR1 and CDR2 from the germline V gene are LGHNA and YNFKEQ. The CDR3 bases are TGTGCCAGCAGCCAGGACAGGGCAAGGGCCGAAGCTTTCTTT. Translated: CASSQDRARAEAFF.

This clonotype was counted ten times or more. This rearrangement joins TRBV20-1 to TRBJ2-1; D perhaps matches TRBD2 (6 bases). V lost 5 bases to trimming and J lost 9 bases, with 14 bases between them. The CDR3 contains 12 residues. Looked up from germline, CDR1 is DFQATT and CDR2 is SNEGSKA (reference sequence). The CDR3 sequence is CSAPRAGIEQFF. DNA of the CDR3: TGCAGTGCTCCGCGAGCGGGTATTGAGCAGTTCTTC.

This clonotype appeared a few times. The chain carries TRBV12-3 or TRBV12-4 and TRBJ1-1; 9 bases line up with TRBD1. The CDR3 runs to 14 residues. The V gene end was trimmed by 6 bases and the J gene end by 0 bases; junction bases not matched to a gene: 2. CDR3 coding DNA: TGTGCCAGCAGCGACAGGGGGATGAACACTGAAGCTTTCTTT. It encodes CASSDRGMNTEAFF.

In regard to this clonotype: A much more abundant neighbour one base away suggests this may be a read error. The chain joins TRBV20-1 to TRBJ2-5, with 7 bases that match TRBD2. The CDR3 totals 15 residues. Germline loops: CDR1 DFQATT, CDR2 SNEGSKA (reference sequence). V gave up 4 bases and J gave up 7 bases; unmatched junction bases: 15. CDR3 protein: CSATVPGLSGGTQYF. Written as DNA, the CDR3 is TGCAGTGCTACAGTACCGGGACTATCGGGTGGGACCCAGTACTTC.

This clonotype was found many times. J is TRBJ1-3 and V is TRBV27, with no clear D. The CDR3 has 13 residues. Germline V gene sequence: CDR1 MNHEY, CDR2 SMNVEV (reference sequence). V was cut by 5 bases and J by 2 bases, with 7 bases left in between. CDR3 DNA: TGTGCCAGCAGTGTAGGGACTGGAAACACCATATATTTT. Protein: CASSVGTGNTIYF.

This clonotype was seen only a few times. The J gene is TRBJ2-3, the V gene TRBV28; D is unclear. Germline lookup yields CDR1 MDHEN and CDR2 SYDVKM. V was trimmed by 1 base and J by 3 bases, leaving 14 bases between them. CDR3 length equals 16 residues. DNA for the CDR3: TGTGCCAGCAGTTTATTCCCTCGGGTTCAGACAGATACGCAGTATTTT. Translation gives CASSLFPRVQTDTQYF.

This chain uses TRBV24-1 with TRBJ2-2; D gene uncertain. The V gene lost 4 bases and the J gene lost 1 base, with 9 bases spanning the gap. CDR3 length equals 15 residues. Germline V gene sequence: CDR1 KGHDR, CDR2 SFDVKD. The CDR3 sequence: CATSDPTKNTGELFF. DNA of the CDR3: TGTGCCACCAGTGACCCGACAAAGAACACCGGGGAGCTGTTTTTT.

This clonotype occurred a few times. This chain joins TRBV6-1 and TRBJ2-2, with unresolved D. The length of the CDR3 is 12 residues. Germline V gives CDR1 MNHNS, CDR2 SASEGT. V was pared by 6 bases and J by 4 bases, with 6 bases between. Here the CDR3 DNA reads TGTGCCAGCAGGTTACGCACCGGGGAGCTGTTTTTT. This translates into CASRLRTGELFF.

The chain carries TRBV19 and TRBJ1-2; D possibly corresponds to TRBD1 (6 bases). V was trimmed by 5 bases and J by 1 base, leaving 14 bases between them. The germline V gene encodes CDR1 LNHDA and CDR2 SQIVND (reference sequence). This CDR3 is 15 amino acids long. CDR3 loop: CASSPGQNLNYGYTF. The DNA of the CDR3 is TGTGCCAGTAGTCCTGGACAGAACCTTAACTATGGCTACACCTTC.

The chain couples TRBV28 to TRBJ2-5, with 9 bases matching TRBD2. V lost 2 bases, J lost 5 bases, and 6 bases stayed unmatched. Germline assignment: CDR1 MDHEN and CDR2 SYDVKM. This CDR3 spans 15 amino acids. The CDR3 coding sequence is TGTGCCAGCAGTTTAGCGCGGGAGGGGAGGGAGACCCAGTACTTC. It encodes CASSLAREGRETQYF.

Details on this clonotype: One end of the junction does not line up with germline, which may come from a read error. The rearrangement joins TRBV28 to TRBJ2-3; D remains unclear. CDR3 length: 11 amino acids. Germline lookup yields CDR1 MDHEN and CDR2 SYDVKM. In DNA, the CDR3 is TGTGCCAGCAGTTTAACAGATACGCGGTATTTT. It specifies CASSLTDTRYF.

The chain joins TRBV15 to TRBJ2-1, with 11 positions matching TRBD1. The CDR3 covers 16 residues. The J segment lost 5 bases and the V segment lost 5 bases, leaving 8 bases of the junction unmatched. Germline V gene lookup returns CDR1 LNHNV and CDR2 YYDKDF (reference sequence). The CDR3 DNA reads as TGTGCCACCAGCGGAAGACGGGGACAGGGGGACAATGAGCAGTTCTTC. Translating gives CATSGRRGQGDNEQFF.

The rearrangement links TRBV4-1 to TRBJ2-7; tentative D call: TRBD1 (6 bases). Germline V gene data show CDR1 as MGHRA and CDR2 as YSYEKL. The CDR3 consists of 14 residues. Trimming took off 4 bases at V and 3 bases at J, with 13 bases between the two ends. The CDR3 protein is CASSRLQGGYEQYF. The CDR3 bases are TGCGCCAGCAGCCGACTACAGGGTGGCTACGAGCAGTACTTC.

As concerns this clonotype: A much larger clone differs by one base, so this may be a read error. Likely a read error: the CDR3 ends without its conserved phenylalanine or tryptophan. V is TRBV20-1 and J is TRBJ1-3; TRBD1 matches at 7 bases. CDR3 length equals 13 residues. The junction had 5 bases not matched to a gene; V was cut back by 5 bases and J by 4 bases. Germline V gives CDR1 DFQATT, CDR2 SNEGSKA (reference sequence). The CDR3 DNA follows: TGCAGTGCTTCGGGACAGAGAGGAAACACCATATATTCT. Translating gives CSASGQRGNTIYS.